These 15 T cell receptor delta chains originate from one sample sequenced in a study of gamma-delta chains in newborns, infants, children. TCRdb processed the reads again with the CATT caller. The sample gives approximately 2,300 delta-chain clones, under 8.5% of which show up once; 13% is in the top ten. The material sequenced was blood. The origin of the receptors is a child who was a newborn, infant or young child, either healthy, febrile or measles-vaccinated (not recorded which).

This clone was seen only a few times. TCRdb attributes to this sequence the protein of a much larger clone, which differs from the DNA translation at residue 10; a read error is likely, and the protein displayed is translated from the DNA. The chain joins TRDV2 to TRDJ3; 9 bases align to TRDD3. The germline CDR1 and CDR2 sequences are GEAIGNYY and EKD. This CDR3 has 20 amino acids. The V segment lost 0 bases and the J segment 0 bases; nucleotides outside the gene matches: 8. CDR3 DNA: TGTGCCTGTGACACCGTTACTGGGGGACCGAGCTCCTGGGACACCCGACAGATGTTTTTC. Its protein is CACDTVTGGPSSWDTRQMFF.

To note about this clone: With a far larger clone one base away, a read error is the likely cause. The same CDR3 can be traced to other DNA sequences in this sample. The CDR3 nucleotides read TGTGCCTGTGACTTACTGGGGGATACCCAGACCCGACAGATGTTTTTC. Its translation: CACDLLGDTQTRQMFF. The chain couples TRDV2 to TRDJ3; TRDD3 aligns across 12 bases. This CDR3 has 16 residues. The V and J ends lost 3 bases and 10 bases, in that order; junction bases with no gene match: 6. Per the germline V gene, CDR1 is GEAIGNYY and CDR2 is EKD.

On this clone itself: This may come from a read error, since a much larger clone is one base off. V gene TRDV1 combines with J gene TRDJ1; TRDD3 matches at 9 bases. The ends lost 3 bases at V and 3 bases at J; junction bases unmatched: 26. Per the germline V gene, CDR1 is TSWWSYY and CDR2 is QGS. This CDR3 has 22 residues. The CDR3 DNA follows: TGTGCTCTTGGGGACGTAAATGCGGTACCCTGGGGGATGGAACCGAGGGCCGATAAACTCATCTTT. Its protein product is CALGDVNAVPWGMEPRADKLIF.

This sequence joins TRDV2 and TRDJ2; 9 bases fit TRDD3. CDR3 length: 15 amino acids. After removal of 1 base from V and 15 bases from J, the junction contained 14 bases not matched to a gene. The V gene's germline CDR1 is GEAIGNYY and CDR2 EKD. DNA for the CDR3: TGTGCCTGTGACACACTGGGGGAACCGACAGCAAACATCTTCTTT. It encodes CACDTLGEPTANIFF.

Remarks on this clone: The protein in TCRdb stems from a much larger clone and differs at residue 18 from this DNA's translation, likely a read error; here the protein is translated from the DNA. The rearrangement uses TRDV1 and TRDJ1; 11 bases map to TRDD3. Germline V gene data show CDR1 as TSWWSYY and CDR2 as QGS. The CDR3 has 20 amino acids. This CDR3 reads CALGGILPSYSGGYFDKPIF. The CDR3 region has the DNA TGTGCTCTTGGGGGTATACTTCCTTCCTATTCTGGGGGATACTTCGATAAACCCATCTTT.

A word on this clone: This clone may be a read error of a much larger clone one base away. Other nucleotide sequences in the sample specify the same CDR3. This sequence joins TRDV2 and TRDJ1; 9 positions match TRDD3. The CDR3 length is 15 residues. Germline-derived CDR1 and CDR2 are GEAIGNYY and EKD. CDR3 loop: CACDYLLGDTDKLIF. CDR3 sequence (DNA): TGTGCCTGTGACTATTTACTGGGGGACACTGATAAACTCATCTTT.

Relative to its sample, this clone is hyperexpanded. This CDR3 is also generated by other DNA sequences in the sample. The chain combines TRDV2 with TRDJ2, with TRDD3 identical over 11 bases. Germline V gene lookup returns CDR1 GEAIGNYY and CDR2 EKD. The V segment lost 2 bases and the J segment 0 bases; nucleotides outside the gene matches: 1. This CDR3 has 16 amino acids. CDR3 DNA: TGTGCCTGTGACATACTGGGGGATACTTTGACAGCACAACTCTTCTTT. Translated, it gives CACDILGDTLTAQLFF.

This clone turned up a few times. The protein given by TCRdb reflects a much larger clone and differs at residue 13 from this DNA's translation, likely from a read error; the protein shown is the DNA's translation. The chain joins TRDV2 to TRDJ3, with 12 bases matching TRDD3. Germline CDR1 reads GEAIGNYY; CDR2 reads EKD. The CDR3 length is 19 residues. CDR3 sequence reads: CACDTVTGGYSWGTRQMFF. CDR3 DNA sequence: TGTGCCTGTGACACCGTAACTGGGGGATACTCCTGGGGCACCCGACAGATGTTTTTC.

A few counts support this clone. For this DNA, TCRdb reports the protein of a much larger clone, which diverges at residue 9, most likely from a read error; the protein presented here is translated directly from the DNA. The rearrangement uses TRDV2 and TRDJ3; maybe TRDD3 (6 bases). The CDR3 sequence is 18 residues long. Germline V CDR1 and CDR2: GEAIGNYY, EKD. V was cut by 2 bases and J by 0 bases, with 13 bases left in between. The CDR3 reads CACDRLGSRSWDTRQMFF. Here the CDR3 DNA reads TGTGCCTGTGACAGACTGGGCTCCCGCTCCTGGGACACCCGACAGATGTTTTTC.

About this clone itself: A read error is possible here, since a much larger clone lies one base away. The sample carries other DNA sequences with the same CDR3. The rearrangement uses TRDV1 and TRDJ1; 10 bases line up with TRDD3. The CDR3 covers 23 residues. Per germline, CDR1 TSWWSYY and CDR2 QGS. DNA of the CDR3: TGTGCTCTTGGGGAACCTTGGGACGGGGGGCCCAACTACTGGGGGATTCCCACCGATAAGCTCATCTTT. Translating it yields CALGEPWDGGPNYWGIPTDKLIF.

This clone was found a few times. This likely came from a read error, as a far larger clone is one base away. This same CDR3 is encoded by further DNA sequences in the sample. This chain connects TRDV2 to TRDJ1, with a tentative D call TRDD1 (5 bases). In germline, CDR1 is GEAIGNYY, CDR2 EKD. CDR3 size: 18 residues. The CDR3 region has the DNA TGTGCCTGTGACACCGTTAGGAATAGACTGAGAGAGACCGATAAGCTCATCTTT. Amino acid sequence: CACDTVRNRLRETDKLIF.

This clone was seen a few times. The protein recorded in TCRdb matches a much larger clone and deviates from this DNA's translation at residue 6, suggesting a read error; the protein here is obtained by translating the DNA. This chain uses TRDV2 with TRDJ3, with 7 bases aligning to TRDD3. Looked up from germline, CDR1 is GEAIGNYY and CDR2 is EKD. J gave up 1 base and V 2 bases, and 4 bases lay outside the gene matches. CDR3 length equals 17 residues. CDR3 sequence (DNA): TGTGCCTGTGACATCCCGGGGGATTCCTGGGACACCCGACAGATGTTTTTC. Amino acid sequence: CACDIPGDSWDTRQMFF.

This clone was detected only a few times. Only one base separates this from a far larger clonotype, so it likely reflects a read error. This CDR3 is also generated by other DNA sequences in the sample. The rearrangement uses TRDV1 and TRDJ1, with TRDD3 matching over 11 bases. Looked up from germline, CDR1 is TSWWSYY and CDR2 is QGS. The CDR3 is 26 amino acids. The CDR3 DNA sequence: TGTGCTCTTGGGGAATCTCTACGAAGGCCTTCCTACGTGGGGGATACGGGATTACCTTACACCGATAAACTCATTTTT. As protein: CALGESLRRPSYVGDTGLPYTDKLIF.

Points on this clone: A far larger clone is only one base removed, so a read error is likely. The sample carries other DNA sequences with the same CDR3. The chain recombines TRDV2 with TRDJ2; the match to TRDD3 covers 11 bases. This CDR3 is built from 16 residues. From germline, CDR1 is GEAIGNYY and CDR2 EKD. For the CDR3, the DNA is TGTGCCTGCGACATACTGGGGGATACTTTGACAGCACAACTCTTCTTT. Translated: CACDILGDTLTAQLFF.

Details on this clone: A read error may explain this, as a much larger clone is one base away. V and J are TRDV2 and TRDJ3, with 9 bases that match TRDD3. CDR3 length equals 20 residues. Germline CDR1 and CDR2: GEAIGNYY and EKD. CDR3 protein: CACDATTGGRSSWDTRKMFF. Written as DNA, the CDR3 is TGTGCCTGTGACGCAACTACTGGGGGACGGAGCTCCTGGGACACCCGAAAGATGTTTTTC.